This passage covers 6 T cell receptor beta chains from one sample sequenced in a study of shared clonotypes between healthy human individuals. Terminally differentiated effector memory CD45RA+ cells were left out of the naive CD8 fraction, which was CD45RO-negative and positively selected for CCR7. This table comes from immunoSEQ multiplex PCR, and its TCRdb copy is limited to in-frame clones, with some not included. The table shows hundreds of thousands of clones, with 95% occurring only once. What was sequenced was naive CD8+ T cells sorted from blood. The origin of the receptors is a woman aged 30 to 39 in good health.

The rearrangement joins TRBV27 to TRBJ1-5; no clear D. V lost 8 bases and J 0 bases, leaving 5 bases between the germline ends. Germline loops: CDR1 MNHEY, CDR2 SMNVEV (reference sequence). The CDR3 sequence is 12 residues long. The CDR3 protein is CASAFSNQPQHF. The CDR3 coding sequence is TGTGCCAGCGCATTTAGCAATCAGCCCCAGCATTTT.

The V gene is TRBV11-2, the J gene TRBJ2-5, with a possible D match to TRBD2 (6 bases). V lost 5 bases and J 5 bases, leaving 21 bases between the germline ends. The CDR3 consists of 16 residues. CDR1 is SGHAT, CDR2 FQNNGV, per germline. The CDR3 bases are TGTGCCAGCAGCAAAGGGCCCAGTCCTAGCGCTGAGACCCAGTACTTC. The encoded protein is CASSKGPSPSAETQYF.

The CDR3 protein is CASSFGHSSYEQYF. The CDR3 DNA reads as TGTGCCAGCAGCTTCGGACATAGCTCCTACGAGCAGTACTTC. The chain uses TRBV7-8 and TRBJ2-7; TRBD1 is a possible D gene (5 bases). Germline CDR1 is SGHVS and CDR2 is FQNEAQ. Trimming stripped 3 bases from V and 0 bases from J, with 9 bases between. This CDR3 is 14 amino acids long.

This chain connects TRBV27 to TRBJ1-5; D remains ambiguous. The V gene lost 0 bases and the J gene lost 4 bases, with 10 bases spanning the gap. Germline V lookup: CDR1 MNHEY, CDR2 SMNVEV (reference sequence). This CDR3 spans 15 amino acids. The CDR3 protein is CASSLSVGKNQPQHF. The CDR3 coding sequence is TGTGCCAGCAGTTTATCGGTAGGGAAAAATCAGCCCCAGCATTTT.

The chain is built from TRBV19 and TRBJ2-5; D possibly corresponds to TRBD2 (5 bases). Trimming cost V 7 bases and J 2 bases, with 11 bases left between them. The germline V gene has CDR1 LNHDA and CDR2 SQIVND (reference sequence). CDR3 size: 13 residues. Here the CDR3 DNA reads TGTGCCAGTACGGCAGCGGTACAAGAGACCCAGTACTTC. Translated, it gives CASTAAVQETQYF.

CDR3 bases: TGTGCCTGGAGAGGTTTAGGGGTCTGGGAAACTGAAGCTTTCTTT. The encoded protein is CAWRGLGVWETEAFF. The chain recombines TRBV30 with TRBJ1-1; D is perhaps TRBD1 (5 bases). Germline values: CDR1 GTSNPN, CDR2 SVGIG (reference sequence). The CDR3 runs to 15 residues. Between the trimmed V and J ends, which lost 3 bases and 5 bases, there was a span of 19 bases.